This T cell receptor (beta chain) was captured in a study of neoadjuvant anti-PD-1 for oral cavity cancer. Concerning this clone itself: As yet, its antigen is unknown.

This CDR3 is built from 15 residues. Germline V gives CDR1 SGHVS, CDR2 FNYEAQ. V dropped 3 bases and J dropped 5 bases, with 13 bases sitting between them. Assay: immunoSEQ multiplex PCR; the TCRdb copy retains only in-frame clones and omits some. The profile shows tens of thousands of clones, around four fifths of them singletons. Findings and caveats of the study: Treg/Th17 ratio rose with pretreatment blood and fell with post-treatment tumor TCRbeta clonality. With three patients per group, TCR findings need larger cohorts.

The sequence was obtained from a person aged 40 to 85 with oral cavity squamous cell carcinoma. This chain connects TRBV7-6 to TRBJ2-2; possibly TRBD1 or TRBD2 for D (5 bases each). Specimen: PBMCs, collected before nivolumab (anti-PD-1) treatment. The CDR3 DNA follows: TGTGCCAGCAGCTTGATGGGGGTACTGACCGGGGAGCTGTTTTTT. Protein product: CASSLMGVLTGELFF.